This T cell receptor beta chain was profiled in a study of T-cell memory formation after mild COVID-19 (dated by TCRdb to about 2021). Context from the whole study: TCR sequence clusters from the two donors were found to be largely donor specific. T-cell clones expanding and contracting after mild COVID-19 in a couple of donors were tracked by longitudinal TCRalpha and TCRbeta repertoire sequencing. Two young, previously healthy adult volunteers made up the cohort, one male and one female.

For sequencing, an Illumina NovaSeq 6000 was employed. TCRalpha and TCRbeta cDNA libraries were built by 5'RACE with constant-segment primers, adding sample barcodes and unique molecular identifiers. Trizol reagent was used to extract RNA from every sample. Amplification of the libraries took two PCR steps, and the second step added a second sample barcode plus Illumina TruSeq adapters. Libraries were sequenced on an Illumina NovaSeq with 2 x 150 bp paired-end reads. The study's own analysis went as follows. Demultiplexing of reads and collapsing into UMI-guided consensus sequences were performed with migec v1.2.7. Using mixcr v2.1.11, UMI consensuses were aligned to TRA and TRB V and J templates and then assembled into clonotypes. Clonotypes were classified as expanded or contracted when called significant by both edgeR and NoisET, with noise models trained on biological replicates. For edgeR calls, the cutoffs were a false discovery rate-adjusted p below 0.01 and a log2 fold-change threshold of 1. As an exploratory analysis of dynamics, PCA with hierarchical clustering was applied to max-normalized trajectories of the 1000 most abundant clonotypes. The CD4 or CD8 phenotype of responding clones was assigned using the separately sequenced CD4+ and CD8+ repertoires. TCRdb reprocessing: public reads trimmed at Q25 with fastp, clones called with MiXCR, in-frame beta chains kept. All rows with the same CDR3 protein become a single entry with the most common DNA and genes. It is TCRdb's table, rather than the study itself, that gives the V and J calls and clone size. In all, the sample holds tens of thousands of distinct CDR3 sequences, and more than 7% of those were seen once. Clones ranked in the top ten supply approximately 1.5% of the sample.

Broad study findings and their caveats: SARS-CoV-2 specificity was not confirmed for the second-wave clones peaking on day 37. Balanced CD4/CD8 phenotypes were observed for clones contracting from day 15 to 85, whereas a bias towards CD4+ was observed for a second wave of clones expanding from day 15 to 37. The study covered only two mild cases, and larger cohorts including severe cases with pre-infection samples were considered necessary. Some responding clones were detected in pre-infection memory, suggesting pre-existing cross-reactive memory T cells joined the SARS-CoV-2 response. Contracting CD4+ clones turned up mainly in the CM and EM memory subsets, whereas EMRA was where CD8+ clones were enriched.

Ficoll-Paque density gradient centrifugation was the method used to isolate PBMCs. About this clonotype: What this receptor recognizes is not known. Within one base of it there is no much larger clone, and no base qualities were kept.

Sample: PBMCs or a T cell subset sorted from them (not recorded which). The receptor was isolated from a man younger than 35 who had mild COVID-19 (a few samples of this study predate the infection). The sample titles of this study are shuffled in the database, so cell type and time point are left out; the donor was told from shared clones.

CDR3 region: CASSPRTDSSYTF. The bases are TGCGCCAGCAGCCCCCGGACAGATTCGAGCTACACCTTC. This sequence uses TRBV5-1 and TRBJ1-2; TRBD1 is a possible D gene, resting on 6 matching bases. The CDR3 goes from the cysteine to the phenylalanine over 13 residues. Only the CDR3 portion is preserved as DNA: 39 bases, with reading frame beginning at the first base. Trimming at the junction amounts to 4 bases on V and 9 bases on J, and the germline ends lie 16 bases apart. CDR1 and CDR2 were assigned from the germline V gene as SGHRS and YFSETQ.